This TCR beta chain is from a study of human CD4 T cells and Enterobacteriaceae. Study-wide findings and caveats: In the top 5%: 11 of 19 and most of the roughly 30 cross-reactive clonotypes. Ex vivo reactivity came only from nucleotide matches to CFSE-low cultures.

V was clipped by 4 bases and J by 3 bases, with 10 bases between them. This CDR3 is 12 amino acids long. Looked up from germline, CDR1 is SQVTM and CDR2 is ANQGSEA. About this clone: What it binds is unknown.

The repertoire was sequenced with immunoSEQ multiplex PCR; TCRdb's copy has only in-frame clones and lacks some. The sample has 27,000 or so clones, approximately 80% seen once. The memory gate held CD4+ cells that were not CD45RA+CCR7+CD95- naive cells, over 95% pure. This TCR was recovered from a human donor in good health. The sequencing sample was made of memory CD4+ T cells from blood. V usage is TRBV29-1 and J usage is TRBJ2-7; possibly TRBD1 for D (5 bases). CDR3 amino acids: CSVGGQNYEQYF. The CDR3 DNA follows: TGCAGCGTTGGCGGACAAAACTACGAGCAGTACTTC.